This TCR beta chain was profiled in a study of blood T cell repertoires in COVID-19 (dated by TCRdb to about 2020). In terms of the full investigation: Collaborator samples came from the United States, Italy and Spain and covered acute and convalescent phases of COVID-19. The material from the prospective study consisted of cDNA or gDNA derived from T cells, B-cell-depleted T cells, or PBMCs. Subjects who had been exposed to COVID-19, were actively infected with it, or had recovered from it provided the deeply sampled blood TCRbeta repertoires that made up the dataset. A freely available public database, intended as a resource for researchers studying the immune response to SARS-CoV-2, is where the repertoires were released. The samples were drawn from two sources: the first 160 participants of the ongoing ImmuneRACE study, and 1,254 subjects contributed by 6 global collaborators. Nearly every sample came with metadata listing a de-identified subject ID, COVID-19 status, age in years and sex. Where available, HLA class I and class II types were obtained from metadata supplied by the sample provider rather than from assay-based typing.

A word on this clone: Its antigen has not been determined. It has no much larger one-base neighbor in the sample; base qualities were not kept.

Including cysteine and phenylalanine, the CDR3 has 16 amino acids. Solely the CDR3 DNA is kept, with 48 bases framed from the first base. For CDR1 and CDR2, the germline V gene lists LGHNA and YSLEER. V is clipped by 2 bases and J by 3 bases, and the sequence between their germline boundaries is 14 bases long. The collaborating institutions used their own protocols to collect whole blood in K2EDTA tubes. For TCRbeta analysis, collaborators shipped samples as frozen whole blood, isolated PBMCs, or DNA extracted from either of those sample types. Study-level results and caveats: How much clinical and demographic metadata was included differed by source and by participant, and the metadata was provided uncurated.

The immunoSEQ Assay, a bias-controlled multiplex PCR, was used to amplify TCRbeta CDR3 regions from genomic DNA. Processing in the source paper ran as follows. The number of nucleated cells in each sample was estimated from the amplification of reference gene primers within the assay. Sequence reads were collapsed and filtered to measure the absolute abundance of every unique TCRbeta CDR3 rearrangement. For each sample, productive Simpson clonality was calculated as the square root of Simpson's diversity index across productive rearrangements. This is the immuneACCESS table as TCRdb keeps it, with only in-frame sequences that have V and J called. A part of the clones is gone; compared with another copy, unresolved V genes explain less than half, and the rest is unexplained. V, J and clone size derive from that table, while D and trimming were established from the DNA sequence. The sample table holds over 55,000 clones, of which roughly 84% were seen once. 7.5% to 10% of the sample lies in the top ten.

Sequencing was carried out using peripheral blood. The clonotype was recovered from a man over 45 with active COVID-19. Rearrangement joined TRBV4-3 to TRBJ1-3; the D gene identity is not certain. Here the CDR3 is given as CASSQQAAGNGNTIYF. The bases read TGCGCCAGCAGCCAACAAGCGGCCGGGAATGGAAACACCATATATTTT.